The 25 T cell receptor beta chains in this list originate from one sample, sequenced in a study of T cell responses to AZD1222 COVID-19 vaccine. The assay was immunoSEQ multiplex PCR, and TCRdb's table has in-frame clones only and misses some. The sample consists of around 140,000 clones, 85% to 95% of them appearing once. The material was peripheral blood, obtained after recovery from COVID-19. The receptor source for this set is an adult who had recovered from COVID-19.

The V call is TRBV7-2, the J call TRBJ2-3, with unresolved D. V lost 5 bases to trimming and J lost 2 bases, with 5 bases between them. Germline V lookup: CDR1 SGHTA, CDR2 FQGNSA. This CDR3 is built from 12 residues. The CDR3 sequence: CASSKFTDTQYF. For the CDR3, the DNA is TGTGCCAGCAGCAAATTCACAGATACGCAGTATTTT.

The V call is TRBV9, the J call TRBJ2-2; 14 bases are shared with TRBD2. This CDR3 region has 16 residues. CDR1 SGDLS and CDR2 YYNGEE come from the germline V gene. Losses at the gene ends were 3 bases for V and 7 bases for J; bases not matched to a gene: 5. The CDR3 nucleotides read TGTGCCAGCAGCGGGAGGGGACTAGCGGGAGACGGGGAGCTGTTTTTT. It encodes CASSGRGLAGDGELFF. Variable domain in full (rest from reference TRBV9 and TRBJ2-2): DSGVTQTPKHLITATGQRVTLRCSPRSGDLSVYWYQQSLDQGLQFLIQYYNGEERAKGNILERFSAQQFPDLHSELNLSSLELGDSALYFCASSGRGLAGDGELFFGEGSRLTVL.

This rearrangement joins TRBV4-1 to TRBJ1-4; D unclear. Germline assignment: CDR1 MGHRA and CDR2 YSYEKL. V was cut by 2 bases and J by 5 bases, with 9 bases left in between. The CDR3 has 14 amino acids. CDR3 bases: TGCGCCAGCAGCCAATTAGGGATAAATGAAAAACTGTTTTTT. This encodes CASSQLGINEKLFF.

The gene calls are TRBV10-3 and TRBJ2-1; 8 nucleotides agree with TRBD1. Germline assignment: CDR1 ENHRY and CDR2 SYGVKD. The CDR3 length is 14 residues. J was trimmed by 8 bases and V by 11 bases; bases with no gene match: 14. The DNA of the CDR3 is TGTGCCCCAACAGCGGACAGGGCGGGACATGAGCAGTTCTTC. Translating gives CAPTADRAGHEQFF.

The chain employs TRBV30 and TRBJ1-3; D may be TRBD1 (5 bases). CDR1 and CDR2 (germline): GTSNPN, SVGIG (reference sequence). The CDR3 has 15 residues. Trimming stripped 0 bases from V and 2 bases from J, with 11 bases between. The CDR3 reads CAWSVRAGTGNTIYF. The DNA of the CDR3 is TGTGCCTGGAGTGTACGGGCAGGGACTGGAAACACCATATATTTT.

This chain links TRBV20-1 with TRBJ2-7, with D tentatively TRBD1 (5 bases). Germline V gene lookup returns CDR1 DFQATT and CDR2 SNEGSKA (reference sequence). The V end lost 3 bases, the J end lost 2 bases, and 11 bases lay between the germline ends. The CDR3 contains 13 residues. The CDR3 is CSASGQGPYEQYF. CDR3 sequence (DNA): TGCAGTGCTAGTGGGCAGGGCCCCTACGAGCAGTACTTC.

The chain carries TRBV28 and TRBJ2-7; 9 bases line up with TRBD2. J gave up 2 bases and V 4 bases, and 6 bases lay outside the gene matches. The CDR3 is made up of 15 amino acids. Germline lookup yields CDR1 MDHEN and CDR2 SYDVKM. The CDR3 loop reads CASSSSGNGPYEQYF. Written as DNA, the CDR3 is TGTGCCAGCAGTTCTAGCGGGAATGGACCCTACGAGCAGTACTTC.

V is TRBV19 and J is TRBJ1-2; D gene uncertain. V lost 3 bases and J 2 bases, leaving 10 bases between the germline ends. This CDR3 is 14 amino acids long. From germline, CDR1 is LNHDA and CDR2 SQIVND (reference sequence). The CDR3 region has the DNA TGTGCCAGTAGTATTACCGACACCAACTATGGCTACACCTTC. Translated, it gives CASSITDTNYGYTF.

The chain employs TRBV6-5 and TRBJ2-7; D possibly corresponds to TRBD2 (6 bases). The germline CDR1 and CDR2 sequences are MNHEY and SVGAGI. This CDR3 contains 13 residues. Trimming removed 10 bases from V and 3 bases from J, with 16 bases in between. The CDR3 bases are TGTGCCACCTTGGTCGGGACTCTCTACGAGCAGTACTTC. Translating gives CATLVGTLYEQYF.

This sequence joins TRBV6-5 and TRBJ2-1, with 7 bases identical to TRBD1. The V gene end was trimmed by 0 bases and the J gene end by 0 bases; junction bases not matched to a gene: 2. CDR3 size: 16 residues. Germline CDR1 MNHEY, CDR2 SVGAGI. The DNA of the CDR3 is TGTGCCAGCAGTTACTCGACAGGGAGCTCCTACAATGAGCAGTTCTTC. It encodes CASSYSTGSSYNEQFF.

The chain combines TRBV2 with TRBJ2-4; 7 bases map to TRBD1. J was trimmed by 6 bases and V by 6 bases; bases with no gene match: 17. The CDR3 runs to 17 residues. CDR1 is SNHLY, CDR2 FYNNEI, per germline. DNA for the CDR3: TGTGCCAGCAGACCTGACAGGGTAGGAGGCCCTAGAAACATTCAGTACTTC. Translating gives CASRPDRVGGPRNIQYF. Using reference TRBV2 and TRBJ2-4 for the parts outside the CDR3, the full variable domain is EPEVTQTPSHQVTQMGQEVILRCVPISNHLYFYWYRQILGQKVEFLVSFYNNEISEKSEIFDDQFSVERPDGSNFTLKIRSTKLEDSAMYFCASRPDRVGGPRNIQYFGAGTRLSVL.

This sequence joins TRBV2 and TRBJ2-4, with D unresolved. Trimming removed 1 base at V and 1 base at J, with 5 bases between. The CDR3 has 14 amino acids. The germline gives CDR1 SNHLY, CDR2 FYNNEI. This CDR3 reads CASSEGAAKNIQYF. The CDR3 coding sequence is TGTGCCAGCAGTGAAGGCGCCGCCAAAAACATTCAGTACTTC.

The chain is built from TRBV13 and TRBJ2-3, with 9 bases fitting TRBD2. The CDR3 runs to 15 residues. V lost 5 bases, J lost 5 bases, and 8 bases stayed unmatched. Germline V gene sequence: CDR1 PRHDT, CDR2 FYEKMQ (reference sequence). In DNA, the CDR3 is TGTGCCAGCAGCCTGCGGGGGGGGCCAGGAGATACGCAGTATTTT. It encodes CASSLRGGPGDTQYF.

This clone was recorded a few times. The chain has TRBV11-2 and TRBJ1-1; D gene ambiguous. V shed 2 bases and J shed 1 base, with 8 bases lying between them. CDR1 is SGHAT and CDR2 is FQNNGV in the germline V gene. The CDR3 loop spans 14 amino acids. Here the CDR3 reads CASSLPLRNTEAFF. The CDR3 DNA reads as TGTGCCAGCAGCTTACCCCTGCGGAACACTGAAGCTTTCTTT.

The genes are TRBV5-6 and TRBJ1-1, with D perhaps TRBD1 (5 bases). Trimming stripped 0 bases from V and 4 bases from J, with 16 bases between. Germline CDR1 and CDR2: SGHDT and YYEEEE. This CDR3 spans 16 amino acids. CDR3 DNA sequence: TGTGCCAGCAGCTTGGCCCCCAGGGCGCGCGGCACTGAAGCTTTCTTT. Translating it yields CASSLAPRARGTEAFF.

V is TRBV19 and J is TRBJ2-6; a weak D match, TRBD1 (5 bases). With 6 bases removed from V and 6 bases from J, the gap between germline ends came to 18 bases. Germline V lookup: CDR1 LNHDA, CDR2 SQIVND (reference sequence). CDR3 length: 16 residues. CDR3 loop: CASSFATGPEANVLTF. The CDR3 coding sequence is TGTGCCAGTAGCTTCGCTACAGGCCCGGAGGCCAACGTCCTGACTTTC.

The chain uses TRBV30 and TRBJ1-2; perhaps TRBD1 as D (5 bases). Germline V CDR1 and CDR2: GTSNPN, SVGIG (reference sequence). The CDR3 totals 12 residues. Trimming stripped 0 bases from V and 5 bases from J, with 7 bases between. As DNA, the CDR3 is TGTGCCTGGAGTGTGAGGACATATGGCTACACCTTC. As protein: CAWSVRTYGYTF. The full variable domain, its missing parts supplied by reference TRBV30 and TRBJ1-2, is SQTIHQWPATLVQPVGSPLSLECTVEGTSNPNLYWYRQAAGRGLQLLFYSVGIGQISSEVPQNLSASRPQDRQFILSSKKLLLSDSGFYLCAWSVRTYGYTFGSGTRLTVV.

The chain couples TRBV29-1 to TRBJ2-2, with 7 bases fitting TRBD1. This CDR3 comprises 13 residues. Trimming removed 3 bases from V and 6 bases from J; junction bases left unmatched: 4. Germline CDR1 reads SQVTM; CDR2 reads ANQGSEA. The CDR3 bases are TGCAGCGTTGAGGCAGGGGGATCCGGGGAGCTGTTTTTT. As protein: CSVEAGGSGELFF.

V and J are TRBV15 and TRBJ2-1; the D gene is possibly TRBD2 (5 bases). The ends were cut back, 5 bases at V and 8 bases at J, with 7 bases in the middle. CDR1 is LNHNV, CDR2 YYDKDF, per germline (reference sequence). The CDR3 extends over 11 amino acids. CDR3 nucleotides: TGTGCCACCAGCGGGAGCGATGAGCAGTTCTTC. Translated, it gives CATSGSDEQFF.

The chain links TRBV15 to TRBJ2-2; 8 positions agree with TRBD2. Germline CDR1 reads LNHNV; CDR2 reads YYDKDF (reference sequence). J was trimmed by 6 bases and V by 10 bases; bases with no gene match: 7. The CDR3 length is 13 residues. CDR3: CAIWTSPAGELFF. In DNA, the CDR3 is TGTGCCATTTGGACTAGCCCGGCCGGGGAGCTGTTTTTT.

V gene TRBV5-1 combines with J gene TRBJ2-1; D not resolved. CDR3 length: 16 residues. V was shortened by 0 bases and J by 3 bases, with 13 bases between the two germline ends. Germline assignment: CDR1 SGHRS and CDR2 YFSETQ. The CDR3 reads CASSLETPANYNEQFF. CDR3 coding DNA: TGCGCCAGCAGCTTGGAGACTCCTGCTAACTACAATGAGCAGTTCTTC.

The table lists this clone with a count of one. This chain links TRBV5-1 with TRBJ2-1; D not resolved. V lost 5 bases to trimming and J lost 4 bases, with 10 bases between them. Germline CDR1 and CDR2: SGHRS and YFSETQ. There are 13 residues in the CDR3. CDR3 bases: TGCGCCAGCAGGGAGTCCTCTTACAATGAGCAGTTCTTC. Encoded protein: CASRESSYNEQFF.

The chain uses TRBV7-9 and TRBJ1-2; no firm D call. Looked up from germline, CDR1 is SEHNR and CDR2 is FQNEAQ (reference sequence). V was pared by 5 bases and J by 4 bases, with 11 bases between. The CDR3 totals 13 residues. This chain's CDR3 is CASSLVGIYGYTF. The DNA of the CDR3 is TGTGCCAGCAGCCTGGTTGGGATCTATGGCTACACCTTC.

The chain couples TRBV6-5 to TRBJ2-7; TRBD1 aligns across 9 bases. The CDR3 loop spans 14 amino acids. Germline values: CDR1 MNHEY, CDR2 SVGAGI. With V trimmed by 5 bases and J by 4 bases, 6 bases remained unmatched. CDR3 amino acids: CASSTRDRVYEQYF. CDR3 nucleotides: TGTGCCAGCAGTACCCGGGACAGGGTTTACGAGCAGTACTTC.

The chain combines TRBV6-4 with TRBJ2-7; D possibly matches TRBD1 or TRBD2 (5 bases each). Germline CDR1 reads MRHNA; CDR2 reads SNTAGT. CDR3 size: 15 residues. V lost 4 bases and J 2 bases, leaving 15 bases between the germline ends. The chain's CDR3 is CASSAGPTGAYEQYF. DNA for the CDR3: TGTGCCAGCAGTGCGGGACCTACCGGAGCCTACGAGCAGTACTTC.